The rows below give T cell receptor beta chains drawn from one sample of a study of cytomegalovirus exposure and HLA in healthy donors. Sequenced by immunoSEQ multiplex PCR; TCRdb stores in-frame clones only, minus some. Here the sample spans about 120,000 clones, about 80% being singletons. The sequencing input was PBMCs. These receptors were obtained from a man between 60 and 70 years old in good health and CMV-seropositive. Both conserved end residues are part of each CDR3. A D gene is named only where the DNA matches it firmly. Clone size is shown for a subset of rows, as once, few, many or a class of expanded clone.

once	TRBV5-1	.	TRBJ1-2	CASSLSGGGYGYTF	TGCGCCAGCAGCTTGTCCGGCGGGGGCTATGGCTACACCTTC
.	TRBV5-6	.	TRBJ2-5	CASYRDGWETQYF	TGTGCCAGTTACAGGGATGGTTGGGAGACCCAGTACTTC
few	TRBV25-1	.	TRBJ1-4	CASSEGTTLNEKLFF	TGTGCCAGCAGTGAGGGGACAACGCTTAATGAAAAACTGTTTTTT
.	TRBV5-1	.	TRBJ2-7	CASSLGLSSYEQYF	TGCGCCAGCAGCTTGGGTCTGTCTTCCTACGAGCAGTACTTC
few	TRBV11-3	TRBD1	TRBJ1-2	CASSLDGTGDGYTF	TGTGCCAGCAGCTTAGATGGGACAGGGGACGGCTACACCTTC
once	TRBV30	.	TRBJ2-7	CAWGRGARGEQYF	TGTGCCTGGGGAAGGGGAGCCAGGGGCGAGCAGTACTTC
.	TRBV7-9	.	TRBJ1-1	CASTLNTEAFF	TGCGCCAGCACCCTAAACACTGAAGCTTTCTTT
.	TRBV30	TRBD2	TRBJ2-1	CAWRNSGLRYNEQFF	TGTGCCTGGAGGAATAGCGGGTTGAGATACAATGAGCAGTTCTTC
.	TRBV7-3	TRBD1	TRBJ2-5	CASSLSGTGGETQYF	TGTGCCAGCAGCTTATCCGGGACAGGGGGAGAGACCCAGTACTTC
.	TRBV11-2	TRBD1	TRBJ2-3	CASSSRQGTDTQYF	TGTGCCAGCAGCTCCCGACAGGGTACAGATACGCAGTATTTT
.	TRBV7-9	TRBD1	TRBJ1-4	CASSPVPGQGAVLKLFF	TGTGCCAGCAGCCCCGTCCCGGGACAGGGAGCGGTACTGAAACTGTTTTTT
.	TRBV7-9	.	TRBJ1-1	CASSHRDGGGHTEAFF	TGTGCCAGCAGCCACCGAGACGGCGGGGGCCACACTGAAGCTTTCTTT
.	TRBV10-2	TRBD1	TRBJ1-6	CASRGDRDSPLHF	TGCGCCAGCAGGGGAGACAGGGATTCACCCCTCCACTTT
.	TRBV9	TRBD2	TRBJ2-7	CASSVAGTSGSSEQYF	TGTGCCAGCAGCGTAGCGGGGACTAGCGGGAGTTCCGAGCAGTACTTC
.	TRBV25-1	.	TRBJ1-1	CASSAGEQGGRAFF	TGTGCCAGCAGTGCGGGTGAGCAGGGAGGACGGGCTTTCTTT
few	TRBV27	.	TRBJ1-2	CASSTSPRGYGYTF	TGTGCCAGCAGTACCTCACCCAGGGGCTATGGCTACACCTTC
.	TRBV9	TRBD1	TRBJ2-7	CASSVAWDRGEQYF	TGTGCCAGCAGCGTAGCTTGGGACAGGGGCGAGCAGTACTTC
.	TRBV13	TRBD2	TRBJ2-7	CASSLGTTSGGYEQYF	TGTGCCAGCAGCTTAGGTACGACTAGCGGGGGCTACGAGCAGTACTTC
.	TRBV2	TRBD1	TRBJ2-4	CASSGKGAAKNIQYF	TGTGCCAGCAGTGGGAAGGGGGCAGCCAAAAACATTCAGTACTTC
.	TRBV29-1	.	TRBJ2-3	CSVETGISTDTQYF	TGCAGCGTTGAAACGGGGATTAGCACAGATACGCAGTATTTT
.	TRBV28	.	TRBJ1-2	CASSLLGAQNGYTF	TGTGCCAGCAGTTTACTAGGGGCCCAAAATGGCTACACCTTC
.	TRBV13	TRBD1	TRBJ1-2	CASRFRGARGYTF	TGTGCCAGCAGGTTCAGGGGGGCGCGCGGCTACACCTTC
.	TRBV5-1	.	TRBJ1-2	CASSYSPRESYGYTF	TGCGCCAGCAGCTATTCACCCAGGGAATCCTATGGCTACACCTTC
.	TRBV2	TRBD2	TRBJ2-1	CASSEVREVSEQFF	TGTGCCAGCAGTGAAGTTCGGGAGGTGAGTGAGCAGTTCTTC
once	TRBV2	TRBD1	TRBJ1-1	CARRQGLAAFF	TGTGCCAGACGACAGGGGCTTGCAGCTTTCTTT
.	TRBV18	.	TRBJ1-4	CASSSGGLNEKLFF	TGTGCCAGCTCCTCCGGAGGTTTAAATGAAAAACTGTTTTTT
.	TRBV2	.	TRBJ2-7	CASRRNAGSGEQYF	TGTGCCAGCAGGAGGAATGCGGGAAGTGGCGAGCAGTACTTC
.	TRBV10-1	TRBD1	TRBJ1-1	CATKTWDRASEAFF	TGCGCCACCAAGACATGGGACAGGGCGTCTGAAGCTTTCTTT
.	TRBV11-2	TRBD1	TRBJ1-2	CASSSREGQGYGYTF	TGTGCCAGCAGCTCCCGCGAGGGACAGGGCTATGGCTACACCTTC
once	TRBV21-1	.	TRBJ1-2	CASNTGEGNGYTF	TGTGCCAGCAACACGGGGGAGGGGAATGGCTACACCTTC
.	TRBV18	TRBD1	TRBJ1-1	CASSPRTGKNTEAFF	TGTGCCAGCTCACCCCGGACAGGCAAGAACACTGAAGCTTTCTTT
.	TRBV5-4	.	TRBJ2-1	CASSFLRGNSYNEQFF	TGTGCCAGCAGCTTCCTCCGCGGGAACTCCTACAATGAGCAGTTCTTC
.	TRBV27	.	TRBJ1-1	CASSFQGGTEAFF	TGTGCCAGCAGTTTTCAAGGGGGTACTGAAGCTTTCTTT
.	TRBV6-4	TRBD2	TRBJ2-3	CASRALAGETDTQYF	TGTGCCAGCAGGGCCCTAGCGGGAGAGACAGATACGCAGTATTTT
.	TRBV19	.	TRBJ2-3	CASSSGGVPDTQYF	TGTGCCAGTAGTAGCGGAGGGGTACCAGATACGCAGTATTTT
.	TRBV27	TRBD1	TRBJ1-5	CASRRGGWGNQPQHF	TGTGCCAGCCGGAGAGGGGGCTGGGGCAATCAGCCCCAGCATTTT
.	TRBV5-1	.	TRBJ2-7	CASSLTNVEQYF	TGCGCCAGCAGCTTGACAAACGTCGAGCAGTACTTC
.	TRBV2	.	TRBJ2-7	CASSFATGPPQLEQYF	TGTGCCAGCAGTTTTGCCACAGGGCCCCCACAATTAGAGCAGTACTTC
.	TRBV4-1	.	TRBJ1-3	CASSQDEGSSGNTIYF	TGCGCCAGCAGCCAAGATGAGGGCTCCTCTGGAAACACCATATATTTT
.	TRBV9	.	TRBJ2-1	CASSRRQVSYNEQFF	TGTGCCAGCAGCAGACGTCAGGTGTCCTACAATGAGCAGTTCTTC
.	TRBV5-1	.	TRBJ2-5	CASSFWTAGEETQYF	TGCGCCAGCAGCTTTTGGACAGCCGGTGAAGAGACCCAGTACTTC
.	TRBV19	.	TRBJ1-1	CASSMGPTGKAFF	TGTGCCAGTAGTATGGGGCCGACAGGAAAAGCTTTCTTT
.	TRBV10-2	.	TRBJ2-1	CASLSQGYNEQFF	TGCGCCAGTCTTTCCCAGGGTTACAATGAGCAGTTCTTC
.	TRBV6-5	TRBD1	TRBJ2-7	CASSSPRDSPYEQYF	TGTGCCAGCAGTTCCCCGAGGGACAGCCCCTACGAGCAGTACTTC
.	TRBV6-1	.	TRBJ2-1	CASFLGLNEQFF	TGTGCCAGCTTCTTGGGCCTGAATGAGCAGTTCTTC
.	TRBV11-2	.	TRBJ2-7	CASSLLFSVGPAAYEQYF	TGTGCCAGCAGCTTACTTTTTTCGGTGGGGCCCGCAGCATACGAGCAGTACTTC
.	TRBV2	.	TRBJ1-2	CASSEWSGSDYGYTF	TGTGCCAGCAGTGAATGGAGTGGTTCTGACTATGGCTACACCTTC
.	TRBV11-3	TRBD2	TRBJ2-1	CASSRGLAGGYEQFF	TGTGCCAGCAGCCGGGGACTAGCGGGAGGCTATGAGCAGTTCTTC
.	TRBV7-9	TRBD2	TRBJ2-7	CSSRPRGGTSETYEQYF	TGTTCCAGCAGACCAAGGGGGGGGACTAGCGAGACCTACGAGCAGTACTTC
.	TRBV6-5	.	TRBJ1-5	CASRGHDNQPQHF	TGTGCCAGCAGGGGGCATGACAATCAGCCCCAGCATTTT
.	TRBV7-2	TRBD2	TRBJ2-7	CASSPPSGIGEQYF	TGTGCCAGCAGCCCCCCTAGCGGGATAGGCGAGCAGTACTTC
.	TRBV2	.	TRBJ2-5	CASSARWQGDEQYF	TGTGCCAGCAGCGCCCGCTGGCAGGGTGATGAGCAGTACTTC
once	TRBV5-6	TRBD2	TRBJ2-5	CASSVEGLAGGPGETQYF	TGTGCCAGCAGCGTGGAGGGACTAGCGGGAGGGCCGGGAGAGACCCAGTACTTC
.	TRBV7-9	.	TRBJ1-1	CASIDITGTNTEAFF	TGTGCCAGCATCGATATCACAGGGACGAACACTGAAGCTTTCTTT
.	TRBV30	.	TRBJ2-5	CAWSVPRTVEWKTQYF	TGTGCCTGGAGTGTACCTCGGACAGTGGAGTGGAAGACCCAGTACTTC